The sequence of this T cell receptor beta chain was determined in a study of identical twins. V was clipped by 5 bases and J by 3 bases; unmatched bases: 4. Germline V gene lookup returns CDR1 DFQATT and CDR2 SNEGSKA (reference sequence). CDR3 length: 14 amino acids. TCRdb recomputed calls from the 5' RACE reads with MiXCR, one row per CDR3 protein. The repertoire has around 480,000 distinct CDR3 sequences, 14% of them found once; the top ten carry approximately 0.52%. This clonotype was recorded many times. Antigen unknown. Findings of the study overall: Sequences that were out-of-frame, alpha and twin-shared displayed an excess of low generation probability.

These data were also reused for a study on yellow fever vaccine responses in identical twins.

The chain carries TRBV20-1 and TRBJ2-7; 13 bases map to TRBD2. Sequences were obtained from CD4+ T cells sorted from blood. This receptor was taken from a woman younger than 35 in good health. Here the CDR3 reads CSAPLAGGGYEQYF. CDR3 DNA sequence: TGCAGTGCTCCACTAGCGGGAGGGGGCTACGAGCAGTACTTC.